This section outlines one T cell receptor beta chain sequence together with its context. Its specificity is not known. The data stem from a study of cytomegalovirus exposure and HLA in healthy donors. The V gene end was trimmed by 2 bases and the J gene end by 8 bases; junction bases not matched to a gene: 5. Germline V lookup: CDR1 LNHDA, CDR2 SQIVND (reference sequence). This CDR3 has 14 amino acids. Study findings and constraints: Data from an earlier analysis indicated that most TCR beta V segments were productive either about 87% or about 30% of the time. Researchers reported from a later analysis that most CMV-associated TCR beta chains appeared HLA-restricted.

Amplification used 60 Vbeta primers and 13 Jbeta primers. The protocol was immunoSEQ multiplex PCR, while the TCRdb copy is restricted to in-frame clones and leaves out a portion. This sample has 85,000 to 110,000 clones, with more than 65% found just once. The V and J genes are TRBV19 and TRBJ1-5; 8 nucleotides align to TRBD1. The clonotype was recovered from a woman younger than 30 in good health and CMV-seropositive. Sequencing was performed on PBMCs. CDR3 nucleotide sequence: TGTGCCAGTAGTATAACAGGGGGAGGGAAGCCCCAGCATTTT. Translation gives CASSITGGGKPQHF.